Below, 4 T cell receptor beta chains from the same sample are listed, as sequenced in a study of blood T cell repertoires in COVID-19. Clones were read by immunoSEQ multiplex PCR, and TCRdb kept only the in-frame ones, dropping some. The profile shows about 24,000 clones, about 91% of them singletons. Sequencing was carried out using peripheral blood. The receptors originated from a man between 65 and 85 years old with active COVID-19.

This sequence joins TRBV7-2 and TRBJ2-5; 15 bases match TRBD2. CDR1 and CDR2 (germline): SGHTA, FQGNSA. The CDR3 is made up of 16 amino acids. Trimming at V came to 10 bases and at J to 7 bases, leaving 13 bases not matched to a gene. CDR3 sequence reads: CATTHPGLAGGRTQYF. CDR3 nucleotide sequence: TGTGCCACCACACACCCTGGACTAGCGGGGGGGCGGACCCAGTACTTC. Full variable domain (rest looked up from reference TRBV7-2 and TRBJ2-5): GAGVSQSPSNKVTEKGKDVELRCDPISGHTALYWYRQSLGQGLEFLIYFQGNSAPDKSGLPSDRFSAERTGGSVSTLTIQRTQQEDSAVYLCATTHPGLAGGRTQYFGPGTRLLVL.

The V call is TRBV2, the J call TRBJ2-1, with D tentatively TRBD1 (6 bases). CDR1 and CDR2 from the germline V gene are SNHLY and FYNNEI. Trimming cost V 8 bases and J 6 bases, with 20 bases left between them. This CDR3 comprises 15 residues. CDR3 bases: TGTGCCAGCCTGGCTGCCGGGACACAAATCAATGAGCAGTTCTTC. Translated: CASLAAGTQINEQFF.

The chain combines TRBV6-2 or TRBV6-3 with TRBJ2-1, with TRBD1 identical over 7 bases. This CDR3 region has 18 residues. V lost 6 bases, J lost 8 bases, and 22 bases stayed unmatched. CDR1 and CDR2 (germline): MNHEY, SVGEGT. The CDR3: CASSSSWVQGGSTDEQFF. The CDR3 DNA is TGTGCCAGCAGCTCCTCATGGGTACAAGGGGGCTCTACAGATGAGCAGTTCTTC.

The V and J genes are TRBV19 and TRBJ1-1; the D gene is possibly TRBD1 (6 bases). Per germline, CDR1 LNHDA and CDR2 SQIVND (reference sequence). The CDR3 consists of 16 residues. Trimming shortened V by 3 bases and J by 2 bases, and 16 bases separated the two germline ends. DNA of the CDR3: TGTGCCAGTAGTATTATTACAGGGACGGTAAACACTGAAGCTTTCTTT. Translation: CASSIITGTVNTEAFF. The complete variable domain, with remaining parts taken from reference TRBV19 and TRBJ1-1, reads DGGITQSPKYLFRKEGQNVTLSCEQNLNHDAMYWYRQDPGQGLRLIYYSQIVNDFQKGDIAEGYSVSREKKESFPLTVTSAQKNPTAFYLCASSIITGTVNTEAFFGQGTRLTVV.